This T cell receptor (beta chain) is drawn from a study of T cell changes during pregnancy in multiple sclerosis. The data were produced by immunoSEQ multiplex PCR, yet TCRdb's version contains in-frame clones alone and is incomplete. This sample has 55,000 to 85,000 clones, with around 90% found just once. Per germline, CDR1 SGDLS and CDR2 YYNGEE. Trimming stripped 3 bases from V and 6 bases from J, with 13 bases between. The CDR3 spans 14 residues. Sample: peripheral blood, taken after pregnancy. The receptor comes from a female donor with multiple sclerosis, enrolled in a pregnancy study. The genes are TRBV9 and TRBJ2-1; possibly TRBD2 for D (6 bases). The CDR3 here is CASSGTTDFNEQFF. The CDR3 DNA sequence: TGTGCCAGCAGCGGGACTACTGACTTCAATGAGCAGTTCTTC.